What follows are 5 T cell receptor beta chains derived from one specimen sequenced in a study of cytomegalovirus exposure and HLA in healthy donors (dated by TCRdb to about 2017). Libraries were built with the immunoSEQ multiplex PCR assay. The multiplex PCR relied on a mix of 60 forward primers for TCR Vbeta segments and 13 reverse primers for TCR Jbeta segments. Imported from immuneACCESS, the table was reduced by TCRdb to in-frame sequences with V and J called. These copies leave out some clones; in studies compared against another copy, an unresolved V gene accounts for under half, and the cause of the remainder is not known. The sample contains over 100,000 clones, about three quarters of them found a single time. The leading ten clones occupy roughly 2.6% of the sample. Sequences were obtained from PBMCs. All receptors derive from a female donor in good health and CMV-seronegative.

This clone was detected only once. V usage is TRBV11-2 and J usage is TRBJ2-2, with TRBD1 identical over 8 bases. V lost 5 bases to trimming and J lost 1 base; unmatched junction nucleotides: 6. Germline values: CDR1 SGHAT, CDR2 FQNNGV. This CDR3 spans 16 amino acids. CDR3 region: CASSTRDRLNTGELFF. The CDR3 DNA reads as TGTGCCAGCAGCACTCGGGACAGGCTGAACACCGGGGAGCTGTTTTTT.

On this clone itself: One end of the junction does not line up with germline, which may come from a read error. The rearrangement uses TRBV30 and TRBJ1-2; no definite D call. The germline V gene has CDR1 GTSNPN and CDR2 SVGIG (reference sequence). The CDR3 contains 8 residues. As DNA, the CDR3 is TGTGCCTGGGAAAAGAACGCGTTC. It translates to CAWEKNAF.

The sample holds a few counts of this clone. This chain connects TRBV7-9 to TRBJ1-1; a possible D gene is TRBD1 (6 bases). CDR1 and CDR2 (germline): SEHNR, FQNEAQ (reference sequence). V was pared by 4 bases and J by 1 base, with 19 bases between. This CDR3 contains 17 residues. CDR3 protein: CASSSSPGQDTNTEAFF. In nucleotides, the CDR3 is TGTGCCAGCAGCTCTTCACCGGGACAAGACACGAACACTGAAGCTTTCTTT.

The V gene is TRBV4-2, the J gene TRBJ2-2; D may be TRBD2 (5 bases). Trimming removed 0 bases at V and 5 bases at J, with 16 bases between. The germline gives CDR1 LGHNA, CDR2 YNFKEQ. The CDR3 contains 17 residues. CDR3 region: CASSQDRRLAWTGELFF. Written as DNA, the CDR3 is TGTGCCAGCAGCCAAGATCGGAGGCTAGCTTGGACCGGGGAGCTGTTTTTT.

The V gene is TRBV13, the J gene TRBJ2-1, with TRBD2 matching over 8 bases. This CDR3 is built from 12 residues. V lost 0 bases to trimming and J lost 15 bases; unmatched junction nucleotides: 4. Germline V gene lookup returns CDR1 PRHDT and CDR2 FYEKMQ (reference sequence). CDR3 DNA sequence: TGTGCCAGCAGCTTAGGCGGGAGGGACGGGTTCTTC. It specifies CASSLGGRDGFF.